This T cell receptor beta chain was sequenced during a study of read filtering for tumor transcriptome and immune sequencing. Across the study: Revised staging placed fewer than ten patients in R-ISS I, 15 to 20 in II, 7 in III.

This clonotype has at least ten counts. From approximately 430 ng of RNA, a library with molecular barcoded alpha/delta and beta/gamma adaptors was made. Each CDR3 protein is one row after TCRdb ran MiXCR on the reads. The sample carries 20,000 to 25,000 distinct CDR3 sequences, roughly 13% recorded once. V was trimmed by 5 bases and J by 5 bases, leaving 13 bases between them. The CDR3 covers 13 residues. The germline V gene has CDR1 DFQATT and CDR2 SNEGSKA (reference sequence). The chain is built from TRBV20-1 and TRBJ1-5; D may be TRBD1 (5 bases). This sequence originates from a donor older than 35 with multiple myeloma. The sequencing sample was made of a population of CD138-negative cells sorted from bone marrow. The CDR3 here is CSAVGAIDQPQHF. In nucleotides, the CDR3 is TGCAGTGCTGTAGGGGCGATAGATCAGCCCCAGCATTTT.